This TCR beta chain was obtained from a study of T cells after yellow fever vaccination. Overall study findings and caveats: At under 97% for CD4 and over 80% for CD8, most primary-vaccination clones showed up again after the booster. The secondary response peaked faster, at day 5 versus 15, but was weaker.

This clonotype was counted ten times or more. Antigen: not known. The CDR3 is 14 amino acids. With 4 bases removed from V and 0 bases from J, the gap between germline ends came to 10 bases. TCRdb itself ran the 5' RACE reads through MiXCR, one entry per CDR3 protein. The data show almost 70,000 distinct CDR3 sequences, roughly 6% seen once. V usage is TRBV12-3 or TRBV12-4 and J usage is TRBJ2-7; D unresolved. The specimen comprised CD4+ T cells sorted from PBMCs, sampled roughly 14 days after the first yellow fever vaccination. The receptor was derived from a man between 18 and 29 years old who received the YFV17D yellow fever vaccine. The chain's CDR3 is CASSSGRSSYEQYF. As DNA, the CDR3 is TGTGCCAGCAGTTCGGGTCGGAGCTCCTACGAGCAGTACTTC.